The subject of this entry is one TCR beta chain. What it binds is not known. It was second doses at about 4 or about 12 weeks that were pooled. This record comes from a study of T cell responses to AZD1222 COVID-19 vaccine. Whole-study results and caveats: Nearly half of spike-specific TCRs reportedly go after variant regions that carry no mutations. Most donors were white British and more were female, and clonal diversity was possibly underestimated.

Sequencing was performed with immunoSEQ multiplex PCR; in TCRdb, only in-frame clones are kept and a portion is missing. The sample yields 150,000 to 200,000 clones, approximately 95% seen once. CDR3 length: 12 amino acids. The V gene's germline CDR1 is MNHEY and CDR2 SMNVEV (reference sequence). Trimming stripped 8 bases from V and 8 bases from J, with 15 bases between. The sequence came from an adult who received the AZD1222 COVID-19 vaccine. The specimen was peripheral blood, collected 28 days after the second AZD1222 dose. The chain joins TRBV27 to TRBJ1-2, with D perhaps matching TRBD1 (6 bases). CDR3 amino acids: CASATGSLGYTF. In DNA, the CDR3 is TGTGCCAGCGCCACAGGGTCTCTAGGCTACACCTTC.